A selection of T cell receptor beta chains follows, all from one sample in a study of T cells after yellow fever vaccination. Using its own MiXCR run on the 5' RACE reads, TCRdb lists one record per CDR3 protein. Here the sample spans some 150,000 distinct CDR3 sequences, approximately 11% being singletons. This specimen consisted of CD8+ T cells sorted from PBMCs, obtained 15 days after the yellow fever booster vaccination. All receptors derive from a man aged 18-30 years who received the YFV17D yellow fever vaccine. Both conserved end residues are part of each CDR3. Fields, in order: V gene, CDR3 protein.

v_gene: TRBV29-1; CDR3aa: CSVHEAGDSRETQYF
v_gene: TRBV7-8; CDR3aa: CASSFGGRAEAFF
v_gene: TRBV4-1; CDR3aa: CASSQVSEGTDTQYF
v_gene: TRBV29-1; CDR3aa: CSVVYNGRTEAFF
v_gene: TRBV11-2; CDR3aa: CASSSTGTRNTGELFF
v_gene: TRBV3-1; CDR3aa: CASSPRTSGGGVNEQFF
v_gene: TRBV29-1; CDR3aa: CSVELAVYNEQFF
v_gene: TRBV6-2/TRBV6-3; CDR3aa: CASSYRAAADTQYF
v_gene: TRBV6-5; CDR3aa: CASSYGGFNQPQHF
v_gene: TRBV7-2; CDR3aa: CASSFLESFYNEQFF
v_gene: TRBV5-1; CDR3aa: CASSLRGNEKLFF
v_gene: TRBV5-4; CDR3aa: CASSLPSVGQGRTGELFF
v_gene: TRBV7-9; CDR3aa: CASIMVGTGADTQYF
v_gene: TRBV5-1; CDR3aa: CASSLDRGLGNEQFF
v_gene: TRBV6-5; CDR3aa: CASSPTGGGGNEQFF
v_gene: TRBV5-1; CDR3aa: CASSLGGESPPDTQYF
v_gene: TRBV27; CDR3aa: CASSLLAGIFTDTQYF
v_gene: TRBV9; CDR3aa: CASSVGGAPYHTGELFF
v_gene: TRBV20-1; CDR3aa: CSAIGRGETQYF
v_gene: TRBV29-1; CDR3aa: CSGDETGVIHEQFF
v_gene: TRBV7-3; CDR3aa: CASSPVPGQGLQTQYF
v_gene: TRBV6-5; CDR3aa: CASTPRQLDIQYF
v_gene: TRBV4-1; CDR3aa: CASSPKEAATEAFF
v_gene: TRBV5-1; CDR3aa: CASSRPLAGGSYEQYF
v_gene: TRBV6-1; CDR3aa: CASSPSGGSYEQYF
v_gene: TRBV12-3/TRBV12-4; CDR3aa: CASSPPNWGGIQYF
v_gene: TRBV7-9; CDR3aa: CASSFPEAFF
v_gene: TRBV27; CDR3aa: CASSLRGLNQPQHF
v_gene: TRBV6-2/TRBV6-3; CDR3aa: CASREQSQPQHF
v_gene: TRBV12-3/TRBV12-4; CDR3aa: CASSQTPSNQPQHF
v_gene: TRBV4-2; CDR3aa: CASSQEFPGATQYF